A selection of T cell receptor beta chains follows, all from one sample in a study of T cell responses to AZD1222 COVID-19 vaccine. Clones were read by immunoSEQ multiplex PCR, and TCRdb kept only the in-frame ones, dropping some. The sample lists under 200,000 clones, roughly 92% occurring once. The source was peripheral blood, collected on day 0 of AZD1222 vaccination. The receptors were gathered from an adult in good health. Each CDR3 is given with its conserved first and last residue. D genes are given only for firm matches. Only some rows state a clone size, as once, few, many or a class for expanded clones.

clone_size	d_call	j_call	v_call	cdr3_aa	cdr3_nt
.	TRBD2	TRBJ2-1	TRBV7-8	CASSSSGTSGALYNEQFF	TGTGCCAGCAGTTCTTCCGGAACTAGCGGGGCGCTCTACAATGAGCAGTTCTTC
.	.	TRBJ1-1	TRBV4-1	CASSQDVAWNTEAFF	TGCGCCAGCAGCCAAGACGTGGCCTGGAACACTGAAGCTTTCTTT
.	.	TRBJ1-6	TRBV12-3/TRBV12-4	CASVARPDSPLHF	TGTGCCAGCGTAGCGCGACCTGATTCACCCCTCCACTTT
.	.	TRBJ1-4	TRBV28	CASGRMGLANEKLFF	TGTGCCAGCGGTCGAATGGGCTTGGCTAATGAAAAACTGTTTTTT
.	TRBD1	TRBJ1-6	TRBV10-3	CAISDGRGGSPLHF	TGTGCCATCAGTGATGGCAGGGGGGGTTCACCCCTCCACTTT
once	.	TRBJ1-6	TRBV28	CASNSIYRDSPLHF	TGTGCCAGCAATTCAATTTACAGGGATTCACCCCTCCACTTT
.	.	TRBJ1-4	TRBV10-3	CAISESKGLPNEKLFF	TGTGCCATCAGTGAGTCTAAGGGGCTACCTAATGAAAAACTGTTTTTT
.	TRBD2	TRBJ2-5	TRBV11-2	CASSLVSSGGETQYF	TGTGCCAGCAGCTTAGTATCTAGCGGGGGGGAGACCCAGTACTTC
once	.	TRBJ1-1	TRBV19	CASSIGAVGAFF	TGTGCCAGTAGTATAGGGGCTGTTGGAGCTTTCTTT
.	.	TRBJ2-1	TRBV5-1	CASSLAGASSYNEQFF	TGCGCCAGCAGCTTGGCCGGGGCCAGCTCCTACAATGAGCAGTTCTTC
few	TRBD1	TRBJ2-7	TRBV15	CATNPGQGYEQYF	TGTGCCACCAACCCGGGACAGGGATACGAGCAGTACTTC
.	TRBD1	TRBJ1-2	TRBV6-2/TRBV6-3	CASSPQGAGGYTF	TGTGCCAGCAGTCCGCAGGGGGCTGGAGGCTACACCTTC
.	TRBD1	TRBJ1-2	TRBV3-1/TRBV3-2	CASSTGQARGYTF	TGTGCCAGCAGCACGGGACAGGCTCGTGGCTACACCTTC
.	.	TRBJ2-1	TRBV24-1	CATSGVDVKQFF	TGTGCCACCAGTGGGGTGGACGTGAAGCAGTTCTTC
.	.	TRBJ2-7	TRBV2	CASSEGGLASYEQYF	TGTGCCAGCAGTGAAGGTGGGCTAGCGTCCTACGAGCAGTACTTC
.	.	TRBJ1-4	TRBV18	CASSPPGLPEKLFF	TGTGCCAGCTCACCCCCCGGCCTTCCTGAAAAACTGTTTTTT
.	.	TRBJ2-7	TRBV13	CASSQGGTTSYEQYF	TGTGCCAGCAGCCAGGGGGGGACAACCTCCTACGAGCAGTACTTC
.	.	TRBJ1-4	TRBV4-1	CASSPGTERVNEKLFF	TGCGCCAGCAGCCCTGGGACGGAGAGGGTTAATGAAAAACTGTTTTTT
.	.	TRBJ1-2	TRBV7-2	CASSEGVYYGYTF	TGTGCCAGCAGCGAAGGCGTCTACTATGGCTACACCTTC
.	TRBD2	TRBJ2-1	TRBV15	CATSRVGGAASNEQFF	TGTGCCACCAGCAGAGTCGGGGGGGCTGCATCGAATGAGCAGTTCTTC
.	.	TRBJ2-7	TRBV5-4	CASSLRQGGEQYF	TGTGCCAGCAGCTTGAGGCAGGGTGGAGAGCAGTACTTC
.	TRBD1	TRBJ1-1	TRBV12-3/TRBV12-4	CATQGAGTEAFF	TGTGCTACACAGGGGGCAGGCACTGAAGCTTTCTTT
.	.	TRBJ1-2	TRBV7-9	CASSPYSTYGYTF	TGTGCCAGCAGCCCATACAGTACCTATGGCTACACCTTC
.	.	TRBJ1-2	TRBV28	CASSHLPGRGWYGYTF	TGTGCCAGCAGTCACCTCCCAGGCAGAGGGTGGTATGGCTACACCTTC
.	TRBD1	TRBJ1-1	TRBV27	CASSRQGRTEAFF	TGTGCCAGCAGTCGACAGGGGAGGACTGAAGCTTTCTTT
.	.	TRBJ1-4	TRBV6-5	CASRIRGATNEKLFF	TGTGCCAGCAGAATCCGGGGGGCAACTAATGAAAAACTGTTTTTT
.	.	TRBJ2-1	TRBV4-2	CASSQEGREQFF	TGTGCCAGCAGCCAAGAGGGACGGGAGCAGTTCTTC
.	TRBD1	TRBJ1-5	TRBV6-6	CASVRQGDQPQHF	TGTGCCAGCGTAAGACAGGGTGATCAGCCCCAGCATTTT
.	.	TRBJ2-3	TRBV19	CASSLWGQSTDTQYF	TGTGCCAGTAGCCTGTGGGGGCAAAGCACAGATACGCAGTATTTT
.	.	TRBJ1-2	TRBV7-2	CASSPGTSSLYGYTF	TGTGCCAGCAGCCCCGGGACCTCGAGCCTCTATGGCTACACCTTC
.	TRBD1	TRBJ1-2	TRBV19	CASRTGTDYGYTF	TGTGCCAGCCGAACCGGGACAGATTATGGCTACACCTTC
.	.	TRBJ1-2	TRBV5-1	CASSAGGRKAYGYTF	TGCGCCAGCAGCGCGGGGGGGCGCAAAGCCTATGGCTACACCTTC
.	.	TRBJ2-2	TRBV14	CASSQPNTGELFF	TGTGCCAGCAGCCAACCGAATACCGGGGAGCTGTTTTTT
.	TRBD1	TRBJ1-2	TRBV27	CASSTTGVDGYTF	TGTGCCAGCAGTACGACAGGGGTAGATGGCTACACCTTC
.	TRBD1	TRBJ1-2	TRBV15	CATSRPGRTGAFRGYTF	TGTGCCACCAGCAGACCCGGTAGGACAGGTGCTTTCCGTGGCTACACCTTC
.	.	TRBJ1-4	TRBV3-1/TRBV3-2	CASSLGGGEKLFF	TGTGCCAGCAGCCTGGGGGGGGGTGAAAAACTGTTTTTT
once	TRBD2	TRBJ2-4	TRBV7-2	CASSYAGTSGEIQYF	TGTGCCAGCAGCTACGCCGGGACTAGCGGGGAGATTCAGTACTTC
.	TRBD1	TRBJ1-1	TRBV2	CASLGQGWTEAFF	TGTGCCAGCCTCGGACAGGGTTGGACTGAAGCTTTCTTT
.	.	TRBJ1-6	TRBV5-6	CASSLEQGASPLHF	TGTGCCAGCAGCTTGGAACAGGGCGCGTCACCCCTCCACTTT
few	.	TRBJ1-1	TRBV28	CASSSQPNTEAFF	TGTGCCAGCAGTTCCCAGCCGAACACTGAAGCTTTCTTT
.	.	TRBJ1-4	TRBV18	CASSPPGSSNEKLFF	TGTGCCAGCTCACCACCAGGGTCCTCTAATGAAAAACTGTTTTTT
.	.	TRBJ2-5	TRBV2	CASSPRETQYF	TGTGCCAGCAGCCCTAGAGAGACCCAGTACTTC
.	.	TRBJ2-3	TRBV18	CASSPREITDTQYF	TGTGCCAGCTCACCCCGGGAGATCACAGATACGCAGTATTTT
.	TRBD1	TRBJ1-2	TRBV18	CASNTGTVNSGYTF	TGTGCCAGTAATACCGGGACAGTCAACTCTGGCTACACCTTC
once	TRBD1	TRBJ1-1	TRBV6-5	CANGQGMATEAFF	TGTGCCAACGGACAGGGGATGGCCACTGAAGCTTTCTTT
.	TRBD2	TRBJ2-3	TRBV3-1/TRBV3-2	CASSQAGTIGTDTQYF	TGTGCCAGCAGCCAAGCAGGGACTATAGGCACAGATACGCAGTATTTT
.	.	TRBJ1-2	TRBV7-8	CASSPPAGYGYTF	TGTGCCAGCAGCCCCCCGGCGGGTTATGGCTACACCTTC
.	TRBD1	TRBJ2-3	TRBV7-9	CASSLKAGTGETDTQYF	TGTGCCAGCAGCTTAAAAGCCGGGACAGGGGAGACAGATACGCAGTATTTT
.	.	TRBJ1-5	TRBV3-1/TRBV3-2	CASSQERGIQPQHF	TGTGCCAGCAGCCAAGAGAGGGGGATTCAGCCCCAGCATTTT
.	.	TRBJ1-2	TRBV10-3	CAISDDTRRGYTF	TGTGCCATCAGTGACGATACCCGACGTGGCTACACCTTC
few	.	TRBJ2-7	TRBV18	CASSPGVALERREQYF	TGTGCCAGCTCACCAGGGGTAGCTCTTGAGAGGCGGGAGCAGTACTTC
.	.	TRBJ1-5	TRBV7-2	CASSLLSGYQPQHF	TGTGCCAGCAGCTTGTTGTCAGGTTATCAGCCCCAGCATTTT
.	.	TRBJ1-2	TRBV7-9	CASSAWGVYGYTF	TGTGCCAGCAGCGCCTGGGGGGTCTATGGCTACACCTTC
.	TRBD2	TRBJ2-7	TRBV6-5	CASSRTSGDYEQYF	TGTGCCAGCAGCCGGACTAGCGGGGACTACGAGCAGTACTTC
few	.	TRBJ1-1	TRBV27	CASSLAGQDTEAFF	TGTGCCAGCAGTTTGGCCGGGCAGGACACTGAAGCTTTCTTT
.	.	TRBJ1-2	TRBV27	CASSWTLNYGYTF	TGTGCCAGCAGTTGGACGCTTAACTATGGCTACACCTTC
.	TRBD1	TRBJ1-2	TRBV7-9	CATRTGGSYGYTF	TGTGCCACCAGGACAGGGGGGAGCTATGGCTACACCTTC
.	.	TRBJ1-2	TRBV7-9	CASSEKRILYGYTF	TGTGCCAGCAGCGAAAAAAGAATTCTTTATGGCTACACCTTC
.	.	TRBJ1-1	TRBV19	CASSIAARTEAFF	TGTGCCAGTAGTATTGCAGCGAGGACTGAAGCTTTCTTT
once	.	TRBJ2-7	TRBV10-1	CASSEYSSYEQYF	TGCGCCAGCAGTGAGTACAGTTCCTACGAGCAGTACTTC